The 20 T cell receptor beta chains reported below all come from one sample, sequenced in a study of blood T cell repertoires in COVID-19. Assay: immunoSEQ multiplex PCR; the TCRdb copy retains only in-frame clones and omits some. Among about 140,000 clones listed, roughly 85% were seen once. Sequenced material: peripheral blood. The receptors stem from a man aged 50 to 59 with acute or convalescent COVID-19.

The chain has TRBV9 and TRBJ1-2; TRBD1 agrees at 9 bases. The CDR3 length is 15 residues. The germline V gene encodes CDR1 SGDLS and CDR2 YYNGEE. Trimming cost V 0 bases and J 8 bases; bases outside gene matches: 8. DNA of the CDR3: TGTGCCAGCAGCGTAGCAAACAGGGGGCAGTGGGGCTACACCTTC. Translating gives CASSVANRGQWGYTF.

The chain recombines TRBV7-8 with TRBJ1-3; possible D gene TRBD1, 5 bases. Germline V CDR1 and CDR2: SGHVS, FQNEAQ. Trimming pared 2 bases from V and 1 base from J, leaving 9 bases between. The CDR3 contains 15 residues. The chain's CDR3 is CASSLRQFSGNTIYF. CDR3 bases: TGTGCCAGCAGCTTAAGACAGTTTTCTGGAAACACCATATATTTT.

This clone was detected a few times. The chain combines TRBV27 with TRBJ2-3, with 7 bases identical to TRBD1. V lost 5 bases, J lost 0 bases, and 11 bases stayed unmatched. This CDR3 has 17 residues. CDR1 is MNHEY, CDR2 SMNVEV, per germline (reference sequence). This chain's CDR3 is CASSPDRVPSSTDTQYF. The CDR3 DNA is TGTGCCAGCAGTCCAGACAGGGTACCTTCTAGCACAGATACGCAGTATTTT.

CDR3 sequence (DNA): TGTGCCATCAGTAGCGGGCCGGGACAGGGCGCTTACGAGCAGTACTTC. Amino acid sequence: CAISSGPGQGAYEQYF. The chain has TRBV10-3 and TRBJ2-7, with 9 bases identical to TRBD1. Germline values: CDR1 ENHRY, CDR2 SYGVKD. The V segment lost 5 bases and the J segment 4 bases; nucleotides outside the gene matches: 12. This CDR3 spans 16 amino acids.

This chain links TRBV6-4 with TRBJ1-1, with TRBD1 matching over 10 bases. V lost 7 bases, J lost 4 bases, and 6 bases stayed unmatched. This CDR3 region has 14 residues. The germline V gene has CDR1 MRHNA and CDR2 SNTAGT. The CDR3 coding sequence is TGTGCCAGCAAACCGGACAGGGGGAGCACTGAAGCTTTCTTT. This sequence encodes CASKPDRGSTEAFF.

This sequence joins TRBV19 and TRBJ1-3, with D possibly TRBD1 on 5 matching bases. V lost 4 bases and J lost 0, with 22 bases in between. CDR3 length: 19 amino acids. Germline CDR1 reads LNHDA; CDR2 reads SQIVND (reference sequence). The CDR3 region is CASSSRAGNSPSSGNTIYF. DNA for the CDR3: TGTGCCAGTAGTAGCCGGGCAGGGAATTCGCCATCCTCTGGAAACACCATATATTTT.

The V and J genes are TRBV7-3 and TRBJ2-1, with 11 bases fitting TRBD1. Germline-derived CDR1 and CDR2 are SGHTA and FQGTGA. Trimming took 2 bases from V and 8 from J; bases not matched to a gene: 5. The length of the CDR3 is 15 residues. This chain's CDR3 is CASSLGTGGVDEQFF. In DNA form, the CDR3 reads TGTGCCAGCAGCTTAGGGACAGGGGGGGTTGATGAGCAGTTCTTC. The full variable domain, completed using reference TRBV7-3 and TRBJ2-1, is GAGVSQTPSNKVTEKGKYVELRCDPISGHTALYWYRQSLGQGPEFLIYFQGTGAADDSGLPNDRFFAVRPEGSVSTLKIQRTERGDSAVYLCASSLGTGGVDEQFFGPGTRLTVL.

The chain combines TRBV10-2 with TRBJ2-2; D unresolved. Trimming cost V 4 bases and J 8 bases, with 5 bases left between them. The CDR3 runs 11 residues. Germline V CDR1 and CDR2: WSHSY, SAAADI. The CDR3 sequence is CASSGLGELFF. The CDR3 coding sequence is TGCGCCAGCAGTGGCCTAGGGGAGCTGTTTTTT.

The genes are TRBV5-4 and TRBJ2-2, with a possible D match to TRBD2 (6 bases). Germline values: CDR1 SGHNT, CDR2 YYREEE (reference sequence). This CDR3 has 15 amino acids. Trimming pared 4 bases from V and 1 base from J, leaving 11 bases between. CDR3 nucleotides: TGTGCCAGCAGCCCGGAGGGGAGGAACACCGGGGAGCTGTTTTTT. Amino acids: CASSPEGRNTGELFF.

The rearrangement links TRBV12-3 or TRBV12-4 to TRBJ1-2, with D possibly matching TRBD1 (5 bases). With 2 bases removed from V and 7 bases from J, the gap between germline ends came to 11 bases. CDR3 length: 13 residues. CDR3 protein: CASSLRGLSGYTF. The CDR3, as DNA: TGTGCCAGCAGTTTAAGGGGATTGTCTGGCTACACCTTC.

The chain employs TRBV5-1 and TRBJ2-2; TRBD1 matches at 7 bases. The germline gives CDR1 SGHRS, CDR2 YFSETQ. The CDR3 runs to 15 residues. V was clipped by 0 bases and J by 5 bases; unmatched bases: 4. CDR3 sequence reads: CASSLGQGETGELFF. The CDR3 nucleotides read TGCGCCAGCAGCTTGGGACAGGGTGAGACCGGGGAGCTGTTTTTT.

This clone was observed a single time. CDR3 DNA sequence: TGCGCCAGCAGCCAAGTACCAAGCGGGGGAATGAATAAGCAGTTCTTC. Amino acid sequence: CASSQVPSGGMNKQFF. The chain carries TRBV4-1 and TRBJ2-1; 8 bases line up with TRBD2. This CDR3 region has 16 residues. Unmatched junction bases numbered 13, after V lost 1 base and J lost 11 bases. Germline values: CDR1 MGHRA, CDR2 YSYEKL.

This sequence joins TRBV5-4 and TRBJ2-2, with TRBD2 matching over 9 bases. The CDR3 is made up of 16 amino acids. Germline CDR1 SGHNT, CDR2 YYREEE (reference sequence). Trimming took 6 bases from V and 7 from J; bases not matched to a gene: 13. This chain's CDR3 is CASTRYLAGSVGELFF. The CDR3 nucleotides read TGTGCCAGCACCCGGTACCTAGCGGGATCCGTCGGGGAGCTGTTTTTT.

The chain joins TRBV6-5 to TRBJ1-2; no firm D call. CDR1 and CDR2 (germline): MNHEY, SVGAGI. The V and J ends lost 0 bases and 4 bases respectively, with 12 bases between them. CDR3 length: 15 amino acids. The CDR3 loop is CASSYSRVSGYGYTF. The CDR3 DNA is TGTGCCAGCAGTTACTCTAGGGTGAGCGGCTATGGCTACACCTTC.

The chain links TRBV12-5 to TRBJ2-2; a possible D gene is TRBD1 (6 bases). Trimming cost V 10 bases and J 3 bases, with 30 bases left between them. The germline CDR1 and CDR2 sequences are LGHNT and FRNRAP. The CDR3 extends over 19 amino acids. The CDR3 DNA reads TGTGCTAAACCACGGCGGACCGGGACACCTCAGAGGGACACCGGGGAGCTGTTTTTT. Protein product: CAKPRRTGTPQRDTGELFF.

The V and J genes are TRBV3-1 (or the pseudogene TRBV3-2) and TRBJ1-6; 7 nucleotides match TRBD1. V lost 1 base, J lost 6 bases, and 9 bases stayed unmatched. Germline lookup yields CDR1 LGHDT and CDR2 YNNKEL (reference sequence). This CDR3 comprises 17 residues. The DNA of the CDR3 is TGTGCCAGCAGCCAAGGGAGGGGGCCAGGACGTAATTCACCCCTCCACTTT. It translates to CASSQGRGPGRNSPLHF.

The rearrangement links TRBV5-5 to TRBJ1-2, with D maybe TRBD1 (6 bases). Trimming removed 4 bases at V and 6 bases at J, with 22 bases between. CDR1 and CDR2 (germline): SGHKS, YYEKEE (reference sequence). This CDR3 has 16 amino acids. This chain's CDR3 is CASSVNPGGRWDGYTF. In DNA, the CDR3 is TGTGCCAGCAGCGTAAACCCCGGGGGGCGCTGGGATGGCTACACCTTC.

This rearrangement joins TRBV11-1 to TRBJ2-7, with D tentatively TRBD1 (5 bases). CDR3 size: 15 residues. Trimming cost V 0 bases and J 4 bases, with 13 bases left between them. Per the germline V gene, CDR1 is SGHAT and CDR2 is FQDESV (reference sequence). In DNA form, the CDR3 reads TGTGCCAGCAGCTTAGCGGGGCTAGAATCTTACGAGCAGTACTTC. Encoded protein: CASSLAGLESYEQYF.

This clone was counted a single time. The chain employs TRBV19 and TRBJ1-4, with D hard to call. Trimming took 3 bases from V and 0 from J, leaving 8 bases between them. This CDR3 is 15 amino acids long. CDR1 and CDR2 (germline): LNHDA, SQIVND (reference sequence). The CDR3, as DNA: TGTGCCAGTAGTATTCCTGCAGCAACTAATGAAAAACTGTTTTTT. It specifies CASSIPAATNEKLFF.

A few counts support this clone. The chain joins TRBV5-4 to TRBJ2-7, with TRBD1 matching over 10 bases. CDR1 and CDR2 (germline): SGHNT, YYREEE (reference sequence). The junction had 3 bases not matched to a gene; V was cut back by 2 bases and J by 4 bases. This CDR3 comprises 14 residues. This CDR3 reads CASSLPGQGYEQYF. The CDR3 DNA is TGTGCCAGCAGCTTACCGGGACAGGGGTACGAGCAGTACTTC.